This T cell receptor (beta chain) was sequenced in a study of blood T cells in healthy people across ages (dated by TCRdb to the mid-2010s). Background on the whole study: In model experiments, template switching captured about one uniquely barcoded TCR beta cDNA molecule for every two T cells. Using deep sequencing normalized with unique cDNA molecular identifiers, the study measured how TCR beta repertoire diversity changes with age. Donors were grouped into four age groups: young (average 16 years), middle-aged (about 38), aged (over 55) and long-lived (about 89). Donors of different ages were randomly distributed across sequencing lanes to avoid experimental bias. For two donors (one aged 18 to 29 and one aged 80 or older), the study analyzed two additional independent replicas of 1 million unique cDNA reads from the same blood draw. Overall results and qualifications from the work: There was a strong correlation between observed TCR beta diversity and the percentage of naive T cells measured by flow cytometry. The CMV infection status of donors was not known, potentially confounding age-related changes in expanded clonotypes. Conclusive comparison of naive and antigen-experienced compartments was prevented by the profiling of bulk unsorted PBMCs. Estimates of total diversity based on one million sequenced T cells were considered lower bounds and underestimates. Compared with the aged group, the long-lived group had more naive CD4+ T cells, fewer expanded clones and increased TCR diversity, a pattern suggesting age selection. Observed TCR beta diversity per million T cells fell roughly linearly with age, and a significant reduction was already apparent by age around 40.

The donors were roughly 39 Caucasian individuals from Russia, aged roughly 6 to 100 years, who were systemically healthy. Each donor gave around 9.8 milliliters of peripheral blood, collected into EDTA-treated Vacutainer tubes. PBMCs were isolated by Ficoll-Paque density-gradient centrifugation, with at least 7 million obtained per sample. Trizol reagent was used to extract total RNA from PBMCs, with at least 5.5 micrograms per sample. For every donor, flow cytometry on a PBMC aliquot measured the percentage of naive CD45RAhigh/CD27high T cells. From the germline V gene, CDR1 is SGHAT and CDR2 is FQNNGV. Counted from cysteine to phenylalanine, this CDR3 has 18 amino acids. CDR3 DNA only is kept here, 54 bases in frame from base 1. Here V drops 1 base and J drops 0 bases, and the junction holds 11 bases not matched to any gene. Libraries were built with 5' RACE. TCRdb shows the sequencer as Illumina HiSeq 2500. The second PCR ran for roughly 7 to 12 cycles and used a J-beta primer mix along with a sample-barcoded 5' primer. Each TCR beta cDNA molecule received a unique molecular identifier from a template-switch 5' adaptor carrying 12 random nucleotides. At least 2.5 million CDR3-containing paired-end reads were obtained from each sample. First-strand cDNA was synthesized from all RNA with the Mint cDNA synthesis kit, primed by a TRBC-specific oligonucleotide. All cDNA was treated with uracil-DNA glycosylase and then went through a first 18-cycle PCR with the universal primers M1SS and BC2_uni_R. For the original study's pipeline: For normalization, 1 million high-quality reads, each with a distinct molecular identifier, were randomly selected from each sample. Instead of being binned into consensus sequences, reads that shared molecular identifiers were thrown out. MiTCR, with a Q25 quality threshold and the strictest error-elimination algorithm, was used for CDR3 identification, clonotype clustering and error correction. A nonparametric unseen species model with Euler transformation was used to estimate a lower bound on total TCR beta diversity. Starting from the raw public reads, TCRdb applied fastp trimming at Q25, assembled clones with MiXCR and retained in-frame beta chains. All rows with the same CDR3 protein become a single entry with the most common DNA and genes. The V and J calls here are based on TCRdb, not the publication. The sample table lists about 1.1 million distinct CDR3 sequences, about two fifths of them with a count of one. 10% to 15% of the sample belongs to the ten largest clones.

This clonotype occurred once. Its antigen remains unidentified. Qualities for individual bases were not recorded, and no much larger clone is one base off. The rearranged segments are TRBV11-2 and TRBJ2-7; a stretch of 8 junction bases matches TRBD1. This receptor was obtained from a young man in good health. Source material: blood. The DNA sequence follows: TGTGCCAGCAGCTTAGTTTTTCAGCGGCAGGGGGCCTCCTACGAGCAGTACTTC. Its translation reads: CASSLVFQRQGASYEQYF.